These 30 T cell receptor beta chains were sequenced from one sample in a study of early T cells in non-severe SARS-CoV-2 infection. From the 5' RACE reads, TCRdb called clonotypes with MiXCR, one entry per CDR3 protein. The sample has roughly 30,000 distinct CDR3 sequences, roughly 5% seen once. The sample was whole blood. These TCRs come from an adult who was a healthcare worker with PCR-confirmed SARS-CoV-2 infection or an uninfected control (not recorded which).

This clonotype was counted at least ten times. The chain combines TRBV27 with TRBJ2-7; perhaps D is TRBD1 or TRBD2 (5 bases each). The CDR3 extends over 18 amino acids. The V end lost 4 bases, the J end lost 3 bases, and 25 bases lay between the germline ends. CDR1 MNHEY and CDR2 SMNVEV come from the germline V gene (reference sequence). The CDR3 region is CASSSLLVGLASNYEQYF. The CDR3 DNA is TGTGCCAGCAGTTCCCTACTCGTGGGGCTAGCCTCAAACTACGAGCAGTACTTC.

This clonotype was seen at least ten times. The genes are TRBV4-2 and TRBJ2-1, with a possible D match to TRBD2 (7 bases). CDR3 length: 17 residues. V shed 4 bases and J shed 2 bases, with 18 bases lying between them. Germline loops: CDR1 LGHNA, CDR2 YNFKEQ. CDR3 DNA sequence: TGTGCCAGCAGCCCGATCACCGGGGGGCAGACCTACAATGAGCAGTTCTTC. This codes for CASSPITGGQTYNEQFF.

This clonotype has at least ten counts. This sequence joins TRBV18 and TRBJ1-3; D remains ambiguous. Germline CDR1 KGHSH, CDR2 LQKENI. Trimming removed 4 bases from V and 1 base from J, with 14 bases in between. CDR3 length equals 16 residues. The CDR3 is CASSLSKTQSGNTIYF. The CDR3 DNA follows: TGTGCCAGCTCACTTTCCAAGACCCAGTCTGGAAACACCATATATTTT.

This clonotype was observed many times. The chain has TRBV7-9 and TRBJ2-3; D is tentatively TRBD1 or TRBD2 (5 bases each). Trimming removed 0 bases at V and 0 bases at J, with 7 bases between. Germline CDR1 and CDR2: SEHNR and FQNEAQ (reference sequence). The CDR3 spans 15 residues. CDR3: CASSLAGVSTDTQYF. The CDR3 coding sequence is TGTGCCAGCAGCTTAGCGGGGGTTAGCACAGATACGCAGTATTTT.

This clonotype was found many times. The chain combines TRBV28 with TRBJ1-3; D unresolved. The germline V gene encodes CDR1 MDHEN and CDR2 SYDVKM. Trimming left V 5 bases short and J 2 bases short, with 10 bases between. CDR3 length: 14 amino acids. The CDR3 region has the DNA TGTGCCAGCAGTCCCGGGAGTCCTGGAAACACCATATATTTT. Its translation is CASSPGSPGNTIYF.

This clonotype was observed at least ten times. The CDR3 here is CASSRGGQALKTQYF. The CDR3 DNA sequence: TGTGCCAGCAGCCGAGGGGGACAAGCTTTAAAGACCCAGTACTTC. This chain uses TRBV6-6 with TRBJ2-5; possibly TRBD1 for D (6 bases). CDR3 length: 15 residues. Looked up from germline, CDR1 is MNHNY and CDR2 is SVGAGI (reference sequence). Trimming removed 6 bases at V and 6 bases at J, with 20 bases between.

The gene calls are TRBV12-3 or TRBV12-4 and TRBJ2-5; no firm D call. The CDR3 totals 14 residues. Trimming took off 5 bases at V and 0 bases at J, with 10 bases between the two ends. In nucleotides, the CDR3 is TGTGCCAGCAGTCCCGCGGCAAACCAAGAGACCCAGTACTTC. Protein: CASSPAANQETQYF.

This clonotype was detected many times. V and J are TRBV20-1 and TRBJ2-1, with D maybe TRBD2 (6 bases). The CDR3 has 15 amino acids. Germline V gene data show CDR1 as DFQATT and CDR2 as SNEGSKA (reference sequence). V lost 6 bases and J 4 bases, leaving 19 bases between the germline ends. The DNA of the CDR3 is TGCAGTGCGTCAGCCGGGGGTGGGAGTTACAATGAGCAGTTCTTC. As protein: CSASAGGGSYNEQFF.

This clonotype was seen many times. V gene TRBV29-1 combines with J gene TRBJ2-3; 7 nucleotides line up with TRBD2. Per the germline V gene, CDR1 is SQVTM and CDR2 is ANQGSEA. J gave up 3 bases and V 3 bases, and 3 bases lay outside the gene matches. CDR3 length equals 13 residues. CDR3 DNA: TGCAGCGTTGACTCGGGGGGAACAGATACGCAGTATTTT. Its translation: CSVDSGGTDTQYF.

This clonotype appeared many times. V and J are TRBV10-3 and TRBJ2-5; possibly TRBD2 for D (5 bases). The CDR3 runs to 13 residues. V gave up 4 bases and J gave up 4 bases, with 10 bases separating them. Germline V gene sequence: CDR1 ENHRY, CDR2 SYGVKD. The CDR3 protein is CAISGTTIETQYF. The CDR3 nucleotides read TGTGCCATCAGTGGAACGACTATAGAGACCCAGTACTTC.

The chain employs TRBV6-5 and TRBJ2-2; the D is unclear. V was pared by 4 bases and J by 10 bases, with 7 bases between. The CDR3 spans 11 residues. In germline, CDR1 is MNHEY, CDR2 SVGAGI. CDR3 sequence: CASSSFSELFF. CDR3 nucleotides: TGTGCCAGCAGTTCCTTCTCGGAGCTGTTTTTT.

This clonotype was found many times. J is TRBJ2-4 and V is TRBV7-9, with a possible D match to TRBD1 (6 bases). CDR3 length equals 16 residues. Germline V gene data show CDR1 as SEHNR and CDR2 as FQNEAQ (reference sequence). Trimming removed 2 bases from V and 0 bases from J, with 11 bases in between. The CDR3 loop reads CASSLWSGEAKNIQYF. The DNA of the CDR3 is TGTGCCAGCAGCTTATGGTCAGGGGAAGCCAAAAACATTCAGTACTTC.

This clonotype has a count of ten or more. This rearrangement joins TRBV5-1 to TRBJ2-1; D is ambiguous. V was shortened by 4 bases and J by 5 bases, with 10 bases between the two germline ends. The CDR3 totals 13 residues. Looked up from germline, CDR1 is SGHRS and CDR2 is YFSETQ. CDR3 in DNA: TGCGCCAGCAGCCATAATCTGGACAATGAGCAGTTCTTC. Amino acid sequence: CASSHNLDNEQFF.

The chain employs TRBV6-6 and TRBJ2-7; 13 bases agree with TRBD2. The V gene's germline CDR1 is MNHNY and CDR2 SVGAGI (reference sequence). The V segment lost 0 bases and the J segment 7 bases; nucleotides outside the gene matches: 9. The CDR3 has 17 residues. Written as DNA, the CDR3 is TGTGCCAGCAGTTACTCGAGCTTAAGACTAGCGGGAGGTGAGCAGTACTTC. Translation gives CASSYSSLRLAGGEQYF.

This chain joins TRBV12-3 or TRBV12-4 and TRBJ2-3, with D possibly TRBD2 on 6 matching bases. This CDR3 is built from 16 residues. V lost 4 bases and J lost 2, with 16 bases in between. The CDR3, as DNA: TGTGCCAGCAGTTCACTAGCTGCTCATTCCACAGATACGCAGTATTTT. This gives the protein CASSSLAAHSTDTQYF.

This clonotype ranks as medium-sized (0.01 to 0.1%). The chain has TRBV27 and TRBJ2-7; D is tentatively TRBD1 or TRBD2 (5 bases each). The germline gives CDR1 MNHEY, CDR2 SMNVEV (reference sequence). Deletions cut 6 bases from V and 3 bases from J, with 12 bases between. This CDR3 is 13 amino acids long. The CDR3 DNA reads TGTGCCAGCAGGCCTGGTGGGGGCTACGAGCAGTACTTC. Protein sequence: CASRPGGGYEQYF.

This clonotype appeared many times. This chain links TRBV10-1 with TRBJ2-4, with no clear D. From germline, CDR1 is WNHNN and CDR2 SYGVQD (reference sequence). The CDR3 totals 14 residues. Trimming stripped 5 bases from V and 2 bases from J, with 10 bases between. In DNA, the CDR3 is TGCGCCAGCAGTCCTTCGGTTACCAAAAACATTCAGTACTTC. This gives the protein CASSPSVTKNIQYF.

The V and J genes are TRBV2 and TRBJ2-1; 8 bases match TRBD2. The CDR3 loop spans 15 amino acids. CDR1 and CDR2 (germline): SNHLY, FYNNEI. V was pared by 2 bases and J by 5 bases, with 5 bases of the junction left unmatched. CDR3: CASSERLAGNNEQFF. Written as DNA, the CDR3 is TGTGCCAGCAGTGAACGTCTAGCGGGCAACAATGAGCAGTTCTTC.

V is TRBV11-2 and J is TRBJ2-3; D is possibly TRBD2 (6 bases). V was clipped by 0 bases and J by 3 bases, with 10 bases between them. This CDR3 comprises 15 residues. Germline CDR1 reads SGHAT; CDR2 reads FQNNGV. CDR3 amino acids: CASSLDGAGTDTQYF. The CDR3 DNA sequence: TGTGCCAGCAGCTTAGATGGGGCGGGGACAGATACGCAGTATTTT.

This clonotype came up many times. This rearrangement joins TRBV28 to TRBJ1-1, with 8 bases aligning to TRBD1. Germline loops: CDR1 MDHEN, CDR2 SYDVKM. The CDR3 extends over 15 amino acids. Trimming removed 4 bases from V and 5 bases from J; junction bases left unmatched: 9. As DNA, the CDR3 is TGTGCCAGCAGTTACGATCAGGGGGCCGGTACTGAAGCTTTCTTT. The encoded protein is CASSYDQGAGTEAFF.

This clonotype has ten or more counts. The chain employs TRBV30 and TRBJ2-7, with 9 bases matching TRBD1. This CDR3 region has 15 residues. From germline, CDR1 is GTSNPN and CDR2 SVGIG (reference sequence). V trimming: 2 bases; J trimming: 0 bases; junction bases outside the gene matches: 5. The CDR3 sequence is CAWSQTGGISYEQYF. In DNA, the CDR3 is TGTGCCTGGAGTCAGACAGGGGGGATCTCCTACGAGCAGTACTTC.

This clonotype was detected many times. The V and J genes are TRBV29-1 and TRBJ2-7; D might be TRBD1 or TRBD2, each matching 5 bases. The CDR3 consists of 12 residues. Per the germline V gene, CDR1 is SQVTM and CDR2 is ANQGSEA. The ends were cut back, 7 bases at V and 3 bases at J, with 13 bases in the middle. For the CDR3, the DNA is TGCAGCGCCCTGGATGGGGGCTACGAGCAGTACTTC. Translated: CSALDGGYEQYF.

This clonotype was counted ten times or more. The chain is built from TRBV7-2 and TRBJ1-2, with no clear D. Germline V gene lookup returns CDR1 SGHTA and CDR2 FQGNSA. The CDR3 covers 16 residues. V was shortened by 0 bases and J by 4 bases, with 15 bases between the two germline ends. CDR3 nucleotides: TGTGCCAGCAGCTTAGCGGGAGGAGCCGTAATCTATGGCTACACCTTC. Its translation is CASSLAGGAVIYGYTF.

In this sample, this clonotype turned up many times. The genes are TRBV9 and TRBJ1-3; weak D call: TRBD1 (5 bases). The germline V gene has CDR1 SGDLS and CDR2 YYNGEE. Deletions cut 3 bases from V and 0 bases from J, with 13 bases between. This CDR3 is 16 amino acids long. The chain's CDR3 is CASSAKAGSSGNTIYF. CDR3 DNA: TGTGCCAGCAGCGCGAAGGCAGGGAGCTCTGGAAACACCATATATTTT. Supplemented by reference TRBV9 and TRBJ1-3, the full variable domain reads DSGVTQTPKHLITATGQRVTLRCSPRSGDLSVYWYQQSLDQGLQFLIQYYNGEERAKGNILERFSAQQFPDLHSELNLSSLELGDSALYFCASSAKAGSSGNTIYFGEGSWLTVV.

There are many counts of this clonotype. The chain has TRBV7-3 and TRBJ2-1; a weak D match, TRBD2 (6 bases). CDR1 and CDR2 (germline): SGHTA, FQGTGA. The CDR3 is 15 amino acids. V lost 5 bases, J lost 2 bases, and 13 bases lay in between. The CDR3 DNA follows: TGTGCCAGCAGCCCGGGACTCTCGACCTACAATGAGCAGTTCTTC. Amino acid sequence: CASSPGLSTYNEQFF.

Judged by abundance, this clonotype is medium-sized. V gene TRBV10-3 combines with J gene TRBJ2-1; 8 nucleotides align to TRBD2. Germline assignment: CDR1 ENHRY and CDR2 SYGVKD. The CDR3 totals 12 residues. With 9 bases clipped from V and 6 bases from J, the junction kept 4 bases outside the gene matches. This CDR3 is CAIAGAGNEQFF. The CDR3 bases are TGTGCCATAGCGGGAGCAGGCAATGAGCAGTTCTTC.

This clonotype was found many times. Here the CDR3 DNA reads TGCGCCAGCAGCTTGGGCTCTGGAAACACCATATATTTT. Translated, it gives CASSLGSGNTIYF. The genes are TRBV5-1 and TRBJ1-3; D is uncertain. Germline V CDR1 and CDR2: SGHRS, YFSETQ. CDR3 size: 13 residues. V was cut by 0 bases and J by 0 bases, with 1 base left in between.

The chain recombines TRBV12-3 or TRBV12-4 with TRBJ2-7, with 10 bases lining up with TRBD2. V lost 6 bases to trimming and J lost 3 bases; unmatched junction nucleotides: 2. The CDR3 runs 13 residues. The CDR3 DNA is TGTGCCAGCAGACTAGCGGGGTACTACGAGCAGTACTTC. Its protein product is CASRLAGYYEQYF.

Ten or more counts support this clonotype. The V gene is TRBV7-9, the J gene TRBJ2-1, with a tentative D call TRBD2 (5 bases). V lost 5 bases and J 7 bases, leaving 12 bases between the germline ends. In germline, CDR1 is SEHNR, CDR2 FQNEAQ (reference sequence). This CDR3 has 13 amino acids. This CDR3 reads CASSTAGKNEQFF. CDR3 coding DNA: TGTGCCAGCAGCACCGCCGGGAAAAATGAGCAGTTCTTC.

This clonotype was picked up a small number of times. The chain combines TRBV12-3 or TRBV12-4 with TRBJ2-7; 9 positions agree with TRBD1. V trimming: 6 bases; J trimming: 5 bases; junction bases outside the gene matches: 8. The CDR3 contains 14 residues. CDR3 DNA: TGTGCCAGCAGACGAACCGGGACAGGGAACGAGCAGTACTTC. Protein: CASRRTGTGNEQYF.